The subject of this entry is one T cell receptor beta chain. Its antigen remains unidentified. Repertoires were sampled repeatedly during chemoradiotherapy. The data originate from a study of chemoradiotherapy in HPV16-positive cancers. Across the whole study: Candidate HPV-specific clones and shared TCR motifs came from a couple of HPV16-positive patients. The study's findings and limits: Non-HPV-specific T cells did not expand in tumors during treatment, whereas candidate HPV-specific clones and E7-related motifs did.

This CDR3 region has 13 residues. Trimming removed 8 bases from V and 7 bases from J, with 15 bases in between. Germline V CDR1 and CDR2: SGHTA, FQGTGA. Data came from immunoSEQ multiplex PCR; TCRdb stores just in-frame clones and leaves some out. The sample holds about 10,000 clones, approximately 85% seen once. This receptor was taken from a human donor with HPV-associated anogenital cancer. The chain carries TRBV7-3 and TRBJ2-1, with a possible D match to TRBD1 (6 bases). The sample in question was blood, obtained from a patient who underwent chemoradiotherapy. The CDR3 DNA reads TGTGCCAGCTCCACAGGGTTACGAAATGAGCAGTTCTTC. Amino acids: CASSTGLRNEQFF.